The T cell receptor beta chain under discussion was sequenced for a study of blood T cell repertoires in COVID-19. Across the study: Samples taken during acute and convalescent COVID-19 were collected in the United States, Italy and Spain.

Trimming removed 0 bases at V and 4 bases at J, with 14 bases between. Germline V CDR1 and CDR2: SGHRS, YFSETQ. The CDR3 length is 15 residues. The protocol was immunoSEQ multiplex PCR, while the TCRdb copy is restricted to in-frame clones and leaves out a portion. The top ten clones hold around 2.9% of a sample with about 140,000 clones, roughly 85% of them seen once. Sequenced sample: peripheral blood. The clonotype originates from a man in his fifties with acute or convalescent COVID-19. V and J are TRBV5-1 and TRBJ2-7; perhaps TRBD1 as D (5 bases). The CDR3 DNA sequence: TGCGCCAGCAGCTTGGAACACACAGGCGTGTACGAGCAGTACTTC. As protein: CASSLEHTGVYEQYF.